These T cell receptor beta chains were read from a single sample in a study of CD8 T cells in ankylosing spondylitis. A single record per CDR3 protein comes from TCRdb applying MiXCR to the 5' RACE reads. There are a few hundred thousand distinct CDR3 sequences in the sample; 15% to 20% occur only once, and approximately 33% lies in the top ten. The sample was blood, either unsorted or a sorted T cell fraction (not recorded which). These receptors were collected from a male donor with ankylosing spondylitis or in good health (not recorded which). CDR3s include the opening cysteine and the closing phenylalanine or tryptophan. The order of the fields is V gene, clone size, D gene, J gene, CDR3 protein, CDR3 DNA. A D gene is named only where the DNA matches it firmly. Only part of the rows carry a size: once, few, many, or a class if the clone is expanded.

>TRBV27|many|NA|TRBJ2-1
CASTGAGAGYNEQFF
TGTGCCAGCACGGGGGCGGGGGCAGGGTACAATGAGCAGTTCTTC
>TRBV7-2|few|NA|TRBJ1-1
CASASQRHPNTEAFF
TGTGCCAGCGCCAGCCAGAGGCACCCGAACACTGAAGCTTTCTTT
>TRBV27|NA|TRBD2|TRBJ2-3
CASMVGLGETTTDTQYF
TGTGCCAGCATGGTTGGACTAGGAGAGACGACCACAGATACGCAGTATTTT
>TRBV27|NA|TRBD2|TRBJ2-7
CASSLFPAGGYEQYF
TGTGCCAGCAGTTTATTCCCAGCGGGAGGGTACGAGCAGTACTTC
>TRBV5-1|NA|TRBD1|TRBJ1-2
CASSKGADYGYTF
TGCGCCAGCAGTAAGGGGGCGGACTATGGCTACACCTTC
>TRBV5-1|few|TRBD1|TRBJ2-1
CASSSPQGADNEQFF
TGCGCCAGCAGCTCCCCGCAGGGGGCCGACAATGAGCAGTTCTTC
>TRBV29-1|many|TRBD1|TRBJ2-7
CSARGPDRGGVSYEQYF
TGCAGCGCCCGGGGTCCAGACAGGGGCGGAGTATCCTACGAGCAGTACTTC
>TRBV7-2|NA|TRBD1|TRBJ2-5
CASSPGPTGEETQYF
TGTGCCAGCAGCCCAGGGCCGACAGGGGAGGAGACCCAGTACTTC
>TRBV7-2|NA|NA|TRBJ2-7
CASSSGDRWYEQYF
TGTGCCAGCAGCTCGGGAGATCGCTGGTACGAGCAGTACTTC
>TRBV4-1|few|TRBD2|TRBJ2-5
CASSQEQREYQETQYF
TGCGCCAGCAGCCAAGAACAGCGGGAGTACCAAGAGACCCAGTACTTC
>TRBV9|NA|TRBD2|TRBJ2-1
CASSVAGGGNEQFF
TGTGCCAGCAGCGTAGCGGGAGGAGGTAATGAGCAGTTCTTC
>TRBV6-1|NA|NA|TRBJ2-7
CASSGDGSYEQYF
TGTGCCAGCAGTGGGGACGGCTCCTACGAGCAGTACTTC
>TRBV4-3|few|TRBD2|TRBJ2-7
CASSQDRTSGSYEQYF
TGCGCCAGCAGCCAAGATAGGACTAGCGGGAGCTACGAGCAGTACTTC
>TRBV7-9|few|NA|TRBJ1-1
CASMYRESVDTEAFF
TGTGCCAGCATGTACAGGGAATCGGTGGACACTGAAGCTTTCTTT
>TRBV9|few|NA|TRBJ1-1
CASSVAGAHEAFF
TGTGCCAGCAGCGTAGCTGGAGCCCATGAAGCTTTCTTT
>TRBV15|few|NA|TRBJ2-1
CATSRDLGPEQFF
TGTGCCACCAGCAGAGACTTGGGTCCTGAGCAGTTCTTC
>TRBV30|NA|TRBD1|TRBJ2-1
CAQGTGVLYNEQFF
TGTGCCCAGGGGACAGGGGTTCTCTACAATGAGCAGTTCTTC
>TRBV29-1|few|NA|TRBJ2-1
CSVEPPELAVRGDEQFF
TGCAGCGTTGAACCTCCGGAACTAGCAGTTAGAGGCGATGAGCAGTTCTTC
>TRBV21-1|NA|NA|TRBJ2-5
CASSSTGTTEETQYF
TGTGCCAGCAGCTCCACCGGGACTACTGAAGAGACCCAGTACTTC
>TRBV2|NA|NA|TRBJ2-3
CARPARGEGTDTQYF
TGTGCCAGGCCAGCGAGGGGAGAAGGGACAGATACGCAGTATTTT
>TRBV3-1|NA|TRBD1|TRBJ1-1
CASSLADRGRDTEAFF
TGTGCCAGCAGCCTCGCGGACAGGGGGCGGGACACTGAAGCTTTCTTT
>TRBV28|few|TRBD2|TRBJ2-3
CASSLKRDEEIDTQYF
TGTGCCAGCAGCTTAAAGCGGGATGAAGAGATAGATACGCAGTATTTT
>TRBV27|many|NA|TRBJ2-7
CASSLGRRYEQYF
TGTGCCAGCAGTTTAGGGCGACGATACGAGCAGTACTTC
>TRBV3-1|NA|NA|TRBJ2-5
CASSQRGSQETQYF
TGTGCCAGCAGCCAGAGGGGCTCCCAAGAGACCCAGTACTTC
>TRBV7-9|NA|NA|TRBJ1-3
CASSLLAGLPSGNTIYF
TGTGCCAGCAGCTTATTAGCCGGACTACCCTCTGGAAACACCATATATTTT
>TRBV2|NA|NA|TRBJ2-1
CAREVRGSTYNEQFF
TGTGCCAGAGAGGTACGGGGTAGTACCTACAATGAGCAGTTCTTC
>TRBV4-3|NA|NA|TRBJ1-4
CASSQDVGGREKLFF
TGCGCCAGCAGCCAAGATGTAGGGGGGAGGGAAAAACTGTTTTTT
>TRBV9|NA|NA|TRBJ2-5
CASSVYGEYQETQYF
TGTGCCAGCAGCGTATACGGGGAGTACCAAGAGACCCAGTACTTC
>TRBV19|few|NA|TRBJ2-1
CASKVSGNSYNEQFF
TGTGCCAGTAAGGTTTCAGGGAACTCCTACAATGAGCAGTTCTTC
>TRBV6-5|NA|NA|TRBJ2-5
CASSYSTWMGETQYF
TGTGCCAGCAGTTACTCGACCTGGATGGGGGAGACCCAGTACTTC
>TRBV12-3/TRBV12-4|NA|TRBD2|TRBJ2-1
CASSFPGLAGASEQFF
TGTGCCAGCAGTTTCCCGGGACTAGCGGGGGCCAGTGAGCAGTTCTTC
>TRBV7-6|NA|TRBD2|TRBJ2-1
CASSLETSGFGNEQFF
TGTGCCAGCAGCTTGGAGACTAGCGGGTTCGGAAATGAGCAGTTCTTC
>TRBV4-2|many|NA|TRBJ2-7
CASSQERISSSYEQYF
TGTGCCAGCAGCCAAGAAAGAATTTCGAGCTCCTACGAGCAGTACTTC
>TRBV7-2|few|TRBD2|TRBJ2-3
CASRPLAGGQADTQYF
TGTGCCAGCAGACCTCTAGCGGGAGGGCAGGCAGATACGCAGTATTTT
>TRBV7-2|NA|NA|TRBJ2-5
CASSLVRQDLYEETQYF
TGTGCCAGCAGCTTAGTCAGGCAGGACCTTTATGAAGAGACCCAGTACTTC
>TRBV12-3/TRBV12-4|NA|TRBD1|TRBJ1-4
CASSLLDREKLFF
TGTGCCAGCAGTTTATTGGACAGGGAAAAACTGTTTTTT
>TRBV5-1|NA|NA|TRBJ2-3
CASSFLTDSTDTQYF
TGCGCCAGCAGCTTTCTGACGGACAGCACAGATACGCAGTATTTT
>TRBV5-1|NA|NA|TRBJ1-1
CASSPKTGVYADSPSTQAFF
TGCGCCAGCAGCCCAAAAACAGGAGTTTACGCGGACTCACCTAGTACCCAAGCTTTCTTT
>TRBV25-1|few|TRBD1|TRBJ1-5
CASSEDRNSNQPQHF
TGTGCCAGCAGTGAGGACAGGAATAGCAATCAGCCCCAGCATTTT
>TRBV29-1|few|NA|TRBJ1-1
CSVEVDTEAFF
TGCAGCGTTGAAGTCGACACTGAAGCTTTCTTT
>TRBV29-1|NA|TRBD2|TRBJ2-1
CSVEIISRTSGMGEQFF
TGCAGCGTTGAGATAATCTCAAGGACTAGCGGGATGGGTGAGCAGTTCTTC
>TRBV6-1|few|NA|TRBJ1-1
CASSEGQPNTEAFF
TGTGCCAGCAGTGAAGGACAGCCCAACACTGAAGCTTTCTTT
>TRBV6-5|NA|NA|TRBJ2-7
CASSYERVGYEQYF
TGTGCCAGCAGTTACGAGCGGGTCGGATACGAGCAGTACTTC
>TRBV28|NA|TRBD1|TRBJ2-6
CASSFFPGQGHLSSGANVLTF
TGTGCCAGCAGTTTTTTCCCCGGACAGGGTCACCTTTCCTCTGGGGCCAACGTCCTGACTTTC
>TRBV29-1|many|NA|TRBJ2-3
CSADTGTLGTDTQYF
TGCAGCGCGGATACCGGGACGTTGGGAACAGATACGCAGTATTTT
>TRBV20-1|many|TRBD2|TRBJ2-1
CSARPTSADNEQFF
TGCAGTGCTAGACCGACTAGCGCTGACAATGAGCAGTTCTTC
>TRBV11-1|many|NA|TRBJ2-1
CASSHEQGAANEQFF
TGTGCCAGCAGCCACGAACAGGGAGCCGCCAATGAGCAGTTCTTC
>TRBV11-2|NA|TRBD2|TRBJ2-1
CASSTHTGTSGYYNEQFF
TGTGCCAGCAGCACACATACCGGGACTAGCGGGTACTACAATGAGCAGTTCTTC
>TRBV6-5|many|NA|TRBJ2-1
CASSYAGGYNEQFF
TGTGCCAGCAGTTACGCCGGGGGTTACAATGAGCAGTTCTTC
>TRBV15|NA|NA|TRBJ2-6
CATSVRWGSGANVLTF
TGTGCCACCAGCGTAAGGTGGGGGTCCGGGGCCAACGTCCTGACTTTC
>TRBV29-1|many|NA|TRBJ2-1
CSVEMGLAYNEQFF
TGCAGCGTTGAAATGGGTTTAGCCTACAATGAGCAGTTCTTC
>TRBV20-1|few|NA|TRBJ2-3
CSARDVTGPAGTDTQYF
TGCAGTGCTAGAGATGTCACGGGCCCGGCGGGTACAGATACGCAGTATTTT
>TRBV4-1|NA|NA|TRBJ2-3
CASSQGLLSDTQYF
TGCGCCAGCAGCCAAGGACTACTGTCAGATACGCAGTATTTT
>TRBV29-1|many|TRBD2|TRBJ2-3
CSVGSLAGGDTQYF
TGCAGCGTTGGCTCCCTAGCGGGAGGAGATACGCAGTATTTT
>TRBV6-7|few|TRBD2|TRBJ2-1
CASSYSLAGSVNEQFF
TGTGCCAGCAGTTACTCCCTAGCGGGATCTGTAAATGAGCAGTTCTTC
>TRBV27|few|TRBD2|TRBJ2-3
CASSWGTSGGITDTQYF
TGTGCCAGCAGTTGGGGGACTAGCGGGGGGATCACAGATACGCAGTATTTT
>TRBV4-1|few|NA|TRBJ1-3
CASSQDSVYSGNTIYF
TGCGCCAGCAGCCAAGATTCAGTATACTCTGGAAACACCATATATTTT
>TRBV20-1|many|TRBD1|TRBJ1-5
CSAWGDRDDYSNQPQHF
TGCAGTGCCTGGGGGGACAGGGATGATTATAGCAATCAGCCCCAGCATTTT
>TRBV6-2/TRBV6-3|NA|TRBD2|TRBJ2-1
CASSYALSPGGRGPYNEQFF
TGTGCCAGCAGTTACGCCTTATCGCCTGGCGGGAGGGGGCCGTACAATGAGCAGTTCTTC